This T cell receptor beta chain comes out of a study of T cells in Graves' hyperthyroidism and ophthalmopathy. Study details: Blood from the periphery was taken at initial diagnosis, before any treatment. The study, taken as a whole, reports: Within blood appeared most thyroid clonotypes that had expanded above 0.001.

There were TCR beta CDR3 regions amplified from RNA transcripts. TCR CDR3 regions were first amplified by RT-PCR with HTBI primers. TCRdb recomputed calls from the multiplex PCR reads with MiXCR, one row per CDR3 protein. The sample records over 300,000 distinct CDR3 sequences, approximately 15% being singletons. This clonotype was seen more than once but under ten times. Its antigen remains unidentified. The material sequenced was blood. This receptor was identified in a middle-aged woman with Graves' ophthalmopathy.

The chain's CDR3 is CASKLYPTGRSGELFF. DNA for the CDR3: TGTGCCAGCAAATTGTATCCAACAGGGCGCTCCGGGGAGCTGTTTTTT. V and J are TRBV6-1 and TRBJ2-2; a possible D gene is TRBD1 (6 bases). Germline lookup yields CDR1 MNHNS and CDR2 SASEGT. Trimming removed 7 bases from V and 6 bases from J, with 21 bases in between. The CDR3 covers 16 residues.